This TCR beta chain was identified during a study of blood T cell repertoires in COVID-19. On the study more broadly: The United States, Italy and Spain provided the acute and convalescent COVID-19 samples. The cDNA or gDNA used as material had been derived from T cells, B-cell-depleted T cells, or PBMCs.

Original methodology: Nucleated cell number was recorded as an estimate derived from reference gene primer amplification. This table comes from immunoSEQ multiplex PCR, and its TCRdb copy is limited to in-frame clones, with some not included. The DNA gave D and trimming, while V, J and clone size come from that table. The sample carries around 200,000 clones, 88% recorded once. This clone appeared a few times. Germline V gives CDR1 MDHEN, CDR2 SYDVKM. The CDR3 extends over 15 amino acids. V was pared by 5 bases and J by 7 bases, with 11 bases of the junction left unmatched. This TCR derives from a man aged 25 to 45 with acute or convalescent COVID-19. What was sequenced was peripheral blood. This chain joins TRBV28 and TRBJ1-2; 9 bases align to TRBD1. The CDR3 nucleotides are TGTGCCAGCAGTGAAGGACAGGGGAGGCAGTTTGGCTACACCTTC. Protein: CASSEGQGRQFGYTF.